The clone carrying this TCR beta chain was found a few times. The antigen remains undetermined. Primers: 60 Vbeta forward and 13 Jbeta reverse. This table comes from immunoSEQ multiplex PCR, and its TCRdb copy is limited to in-frame clones, with some not included. The data show about 120,000 clones, roughly 80% seen once. V dropped 8 bases and J dropped 1 base, with 14 bases sitting between them. The V gene's germline CDR1 is SEHNR and CDR2 FQNEAQ (reference sequence). The length of the CDR3 is 14 residues. This sample is drawn from a study of cytomegalovirus exposure and HLA in healthy donors. Study-wide results and caveats: There were some public TCRs occurring in many donors, but most TCR sequences were rare. Highly shared sequence variants in one cluster were likely a sequencing artifact.

Input material: PBMCs. J is TRBJ1-1 and V is TRBV7-9; D is ambiguous. The receptor was derived from a female donor in good health and CMV-seropositive. The CDR3 DNA is TGTGCCAGCGCATCTTTGGGAGGGAACACTGAAGCTTTCTTT. Amino acid sequence: CASASLGGNTEAFF.